Sequencing of this TCR beta chain was carried out in a study of CD8+CD57+ T cells in acquired aplastic anemia (dated by TCRdb to about 2018). Turning to the overall study: A mean of about 3.2 ug of DNA, ranging from about 0.19 to 30 ug, was extracted from sorted CD4+ and CD8+ cells. A CD8+CD57+ expansion meant a frequency higher than the mean frequency seen in healthy subjects. Paper-wide results and their limitations: Some 30 CD8+ CDR3 sequences were shared between patients and controls but appeared highly expressed in patients and within their immunodominant clones. No significant difference in CD8+ Simpson's diversity was found between patients and healthy controls (P=0.060).

Note on this clonotype: Its antigen is still unknown. No per-base quality is available; no much larger clone lies one base away.

Patients chosen for sequencing had shown expansion of CD8+CD57+ cells by flow cytometry. All patients had severe acquired aplastic anemia diagnosed by International Study of Aplastic Anemia and Agranulocytosis and Camitta criteria. No patient had received any therapy when blood was sampled. The study deep-sequenced TCR repertoires of sorted CD4+ and CD8+ blood T cells from severe aplastic anemia patients and healthy subjects. Patients were enrolled under clinicaltrials.gov protocols 00001620, 01623167, 00001397, 00071045, 00081523 and 00961064 in the USA. Ficoll-Paque density gradient centrifugation was used to isolate peripheral blood mononuclear cells. Before DNA extraction, CD4+ and CD8+ T cells were sorted with FACS or magnetic beads. Profiling of TCR beta VDJ combinations and CDR3 sequences used genomic DNA as the template. TCR repertoire sequencing was run on an Illumina HiSeq 2000. The authors' pipeline ran thus. Repertoire assessment relied on Simpson's diversity index, CDR3 size and DJ length profiles, and TRBV/TRBJ rearrangement plots. The most abundant DNA sequence in the deep sequencing data was defined as the immunodominant clone. CDR3 amino acid sequences were screened for sharing across subjects and compared with published repertoires and the VDJdb database. TCRdb passed the public sequencing reads through fastp at Q25 and MiXCR, retaining productive beta sequences. Rows are combined by CDR3 protein, so each entry shows the most common genes and DNA. These V and J calls are TCRdb output, not the study's own analysis. This sample comprises some 170,000 distinct CDR3 sequences, about 60% of them detected only once. The ten top clones hold about two fifths of the sample.

The CDR3 starts with the cysteine, ends with the phenylalanine, and has 15 residues. The DNA shown is the 45-base CDR3, in frame from base 1. Taken from the germline V gene (reference sequence), the CDR1 and CDR2 loops are SEHNR and FQNEAQ. Sequencing used sorted CD4+, CD8+, or CD8+CD57+ T cells (not recorded which) from PBMCs. The clonotype comes from a human donor with aplastic anemia. The rearranged segments are TRBV7-9 and TRBJ2-5, and 9 junction bases match TRBD2. The tail of the sequence fits TRBJ2-7 better, so the J call may be wrong. At the DNA level, the sequence is TGTGCCAGCAGCCTAAAAGCGGGAGGTGCCTACGAGCAGTACTTC. This yields the protein CASSLKAGGAYEQYF.